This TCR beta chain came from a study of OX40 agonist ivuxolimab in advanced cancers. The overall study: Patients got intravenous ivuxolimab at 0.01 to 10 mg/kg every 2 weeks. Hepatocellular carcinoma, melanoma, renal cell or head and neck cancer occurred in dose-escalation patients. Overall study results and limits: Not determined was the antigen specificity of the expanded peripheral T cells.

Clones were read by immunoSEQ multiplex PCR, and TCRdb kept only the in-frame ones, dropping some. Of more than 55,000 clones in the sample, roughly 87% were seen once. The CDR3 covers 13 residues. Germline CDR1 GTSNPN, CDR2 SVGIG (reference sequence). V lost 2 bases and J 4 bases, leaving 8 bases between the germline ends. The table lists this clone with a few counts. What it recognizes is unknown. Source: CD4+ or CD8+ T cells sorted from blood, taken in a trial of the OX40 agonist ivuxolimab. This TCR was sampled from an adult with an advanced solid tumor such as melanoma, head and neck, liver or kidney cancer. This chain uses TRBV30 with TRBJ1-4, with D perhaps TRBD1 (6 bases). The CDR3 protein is CAWSPGVNEKLFF. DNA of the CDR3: TGTGCCTGGAGTCCAGGGGTTAATGAAAAACTGTTTTTT.